Here is one T cell receptor (beta chain) with its context. As originally analysed: Reference gene primer amplification in the assay estimated nucleated cell counts. Generated by immunoSEQ multiplex PCR, the TCRdb table keeps only in-frame clones and is missing some. V and J calls and clone size are given by that table; D and trimming were obtained from the DNA. The top ten hold under 2.5% of the sample, which has roughly 280,000 clones, 75% to 90% seen once. These data come from a study of blood T cell repertoires in COVID-19. Study context: The United States, Italy and Spain were the sources of the acute and convalescent COVID-19 samples. PBMCs, B-cell-depleted T cells, or T cells were the source of the cDNA or gDNA that made up the material.

This CDR3 contains 13 residues. Per the germline V gene, CDR1 is SQVTM and CDR2 is ANQGSEA. V dropped 8 bases and J dropped 4; count of bases not matched to a gene: 10. The V gene is TRBV29-1, the J gene TRBJ1-1; 7 bases agree with TRBD1. This receptor was taken from a man aged 25-45 years with active or convalescent COVID-19. Source material: peripheral blood. This CDR3 is CSTRTGGITEAFF. The CDR3 DNA reads as TGCAGCACTCGGACAGGAGGTATCACTGAAGCTTTCTTT.